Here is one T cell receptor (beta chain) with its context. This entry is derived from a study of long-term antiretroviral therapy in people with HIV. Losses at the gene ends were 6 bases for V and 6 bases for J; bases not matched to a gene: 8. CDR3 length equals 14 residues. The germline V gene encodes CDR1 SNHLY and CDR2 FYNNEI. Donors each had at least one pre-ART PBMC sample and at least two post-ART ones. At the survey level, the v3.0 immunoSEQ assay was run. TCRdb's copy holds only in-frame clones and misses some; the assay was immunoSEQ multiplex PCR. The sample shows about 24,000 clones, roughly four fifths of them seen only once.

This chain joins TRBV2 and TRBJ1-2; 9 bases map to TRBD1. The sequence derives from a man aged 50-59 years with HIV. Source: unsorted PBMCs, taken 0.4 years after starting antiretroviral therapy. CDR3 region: CASRIRQGVNGYTF. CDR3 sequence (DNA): TGTGCCAGCAGAATCCGACAGGGGGTCAATGGCTACACCTTC.